This record concerns one T cell receptor beta chain sequence. Clones were read by immunoSEQ multiplex PCR, and TCRdb kept only the in-frame ones, dropping some. The sample includes approximately 77,000 clones, more than 85% of them seen just once. This record belongs to a study of T cell responses to AZD1222 COVID-19 vaccine. Trimming at V came to 6 bases and at J to 2 bases, leaving 4 bases not matched to a gene. Germline assignment: CDR1 SQVTM and CDR2 ANQGSEA. The CDR3 is 13 residues long. Sequenced material: peripheral blood, taken 28 days after the second AZD1222 dose. This chain joins TRBV29-1 and TRBJ2-3, with 8 nucleotides matching TRBD2. The TCR originated in an adult who received the AZD1222 COVID-19 vaccine. CDR3 bases: TGCAGCGTAATGACTAGCGCCACAGATACGCAGTATTTT. It yields the protein CSVMTSATDTQYF.